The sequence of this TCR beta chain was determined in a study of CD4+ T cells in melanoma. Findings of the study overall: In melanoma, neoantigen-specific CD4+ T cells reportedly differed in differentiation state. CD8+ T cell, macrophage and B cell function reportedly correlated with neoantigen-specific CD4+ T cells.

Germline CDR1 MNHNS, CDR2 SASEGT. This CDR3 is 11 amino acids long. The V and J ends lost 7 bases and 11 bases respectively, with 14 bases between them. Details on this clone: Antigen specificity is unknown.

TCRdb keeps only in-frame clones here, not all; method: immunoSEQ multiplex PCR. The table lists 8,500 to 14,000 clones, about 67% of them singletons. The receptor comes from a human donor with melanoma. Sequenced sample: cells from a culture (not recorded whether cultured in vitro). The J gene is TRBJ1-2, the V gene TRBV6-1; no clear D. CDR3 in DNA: TGTGCCAGCATGCGACACCTGGTTTACACCTTC. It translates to CASMRHLVYTF.